A selection of T cell receptor beta chains follows, all from one sample in a study of glioma-infiltrating T cells. TCRdb processed the multiplex PCR reads anew with MiXCR; each CDR3 protein has one entry. The data show over 100,000 distinct CDR3 sequences, around 25% seen once. The material sequenced was glioma tissue, nonneoplastic brain tissue, or PBMCs (not recorded which). All receptors come from a human donor with low-grade glioma or glioblastoma, undergoing nonglioma brain surgery, or in good health (not recorded which). Each CDR3 is given with its conserved first and last residue. A D gene is named only where the DNA matches it firmly. Part of the rows lack a size; the others show once, few, many or a class for expanded clones.

D gene: .
J gene: TRBJ2-3
V gene: TRBV7-9
clone size: many
CDR3 DNA: TGTGCCAGCAGCTTAGGTTATGGGGGTCGTACAGATACGCAGTATTTT
CDR3 protein: CASSLGYGGRTDTQYF

D gene: .
J gene: TRBJ2-7
V gene: TRBV2
clone size: .
CDR3 DNA: TGTGCCACAGAGGGCGGACTCCTCCCCGAGCAGCACTTC
CDR3 protein: CATEGGLLPEQHF

D gene: TRBD1
J gene: TRBJ2-7
V gene: TRBV5-1
clone size: many
CDR3 DNA: TGCGCCAGCAGCTTGACAGGGGGCAACTACGAGCAGTACTTC
CDR3 protein: CASSLTGGNYEQYF

D gene: .
J gene: TRBJ1-1
V gene: TRBV6-2/TRBV6-3
clone size: many
CDR3 DNA: TGTGCCAGCAGTCGGTGGACGGGGGGCACTGAAGCTTTCTTT
CDR3 protein: CASSRWTGGTEAFF

D gene: .
J gene: TRBJ1-2
V gene: TRBV28
clone size: many
CDR3 DNA: TGTGCCAGCAGTTTCCAGGGTGCCTATGGCTACACCTTC
CDR3 protein: CASSFQGAYGYTF

D gene: .
J gene: TRBJ1-1
V gene: TRBV2
clone size: many
CDR3 DNA: TGTGCCAGCGTCGGACAGAGTAACCTGTTGAACACTGAAGCTTTCTTT
CDR3 protein: CASVGQSNLLNTEAFF

D gene: .
J gene: TRBJ2-7
V gene: TRBV7-9
clone size: many
CDR3 DNA: TGTGCCAGCAGCTTAGGGGACGAGCAGTACTTC
CDR3 protein: CASSLGDEQYF

D gene: .
J gene: TRBJ1-1
V gene: TRBV11-2
clone size: many
CDR3 DNA: TGTGCCAGCAGCTTAGGAGGGAGTAACACTGAAGCTTTCTTT
CDR3 protein: CASSLGGSNTEAFF

D gene: TRBD1
J gene: TRBJ1-2
V gene: TRBV2
clone size: many
CDR3 DNA: TGTGCCAGCATGGGACAGACTAACTATGGCTACACCTTC
CDR3 protein: CASMGQTNYGYTF

D gene: .
J gene: TRBJ1-4
V gene: TRBV18
clone size: .
CDR3 DNA: TGTGCCAGCTCACCGAACCTAGCAACTAATGAAAAACTGTTTTTT
CDR3 protein: CASSPNLATNEKLFF

D gene: TRBD1
J gene: TRBJ1-6
V gene: TRBV4-1
clone size: .
CDR3 DNA: TGCGCCAGCAGCCTAAAACTAGCGGGACAGGGGGTAGGGTCACCCCTCCACTTT
CDR3 protein: CASSLKLAGQGVGSPLHF

D gene: .
J gene: TRBJ2-6
V gene: TRBV5-1
clone size: once
CDR3 DNA: TGCGCCAGCAGCGCCCCGGCCTCTGGGGCCAACGTCCTGACTTTC
CDR3 protein: CASSAPASGANVLTF

D gene: .
J gene: TRBJ2-7
V gene: TRBV20-1
clone size: .
CDR3 DNA: TGCAGTGCTAGTAACGGGACTCCTCTCTACGGGCAGTACTTC
CDR3 protein: CSASNGTPLYGQYF

D gene: .
J gene: TRBJ2-7
V gene: TRBV6-6
clone size: many
CDR3 DNA: TGTGCCAGCAGTTACCAATCGGGGCATAGTATCGACGAGCAGTACTTC
CDR3 protein: CASSYQSGHSIDEQYF

D gene: .
J gene: TRBJ1-2
V gene: TRBV2
clone size: .
CDR3 DNA: TGTGCCAGCAGTGAAGAGATACTAAGAGATGGGGGCTACACCTTC
CDR3 protein: CASSEEILRDGGYTF

D gene: .
J gene: TRBJ2-7
V gene: TRBV12-3/TRBV12-4
clone size: .
CDR3 DNA: TGTGCCAGCAGTCAGTACTACAAGCAGTACTTC
CDR3 protein: CASSQYYKQYF

D gene: .
J gene: TRBJ1-6
V gene: TRBV10-2
clone size: .
CDR3 DNA: TGCGCCAGTGGGAGGCTCGACTATAATTCACTCCTCCACTTT
CDR3 protein: CASGRLDYNSLLHF

D gene: .
J gene: TRBJ1-3
V gene: TRBV7-3
clone size: many
CDR3 DNA: TGTGCCAGCAGGACGGTTAGACCCAGGGCTGGAAACACCATATATTTT
CDR3 protein: CASRTVRPRAGNTIYF

D gene: .
J gene: TRBJ1-2
V gene: TRBV2
clone size: many
CDR3 DNA: TGTGCCAGCATCCTCATAGACAGCAACTATGGCTACACCTTC
CDR3 protein: CASILIDSNYGYTF

D gene: .
J gene: TRBJ1-5
V gene: TRBV7-2
clone size: many
CDR3 DNA: TGTGCCAGCAGCTTGGGGCAGGGTGATCAGCCCCAGCATTTT
CDR3 protein: CASSLGQGDQPQHF

D gene: TRBD2
J gene: TRBJ2-1
V gene: TRBV3-1
clone size: .
CDR3 DNA: TGTGCCAGCAGCCAAGTAGCGGGAGGTTCCTACAATGAGCAGTTCTTC
CDR3 protein: CASSQVAGGSYNEQFF

D gene: TRBD1
J gene: TRBJ2-1
V gene: TRBV9
clone size: many
CDR3 DNA: TGTGCCAGCAGCCCCCGACAGGGCTACAATGAGCAGTTCTTC
CDR3 protein: CASSPRQGYNEQFF

D gene: TRBD2
J gene: TRBJ2-1
V gene: TRBV6-9
clone size: once
CDR3 DNA: TGTGCCAGCAGTTCTCCGGGACAGCCGGGACTAGCGGGGGCGAGCTCCTACAATGAGCAGTTCTTC
CDR3 protein: CASSSPGQPGLAGASSYNEQFF

D gene: .
J gene: TRBJ2-5
V gene: TRBV12-3/TRBV12-4
clone size: .
CDR3 DNA: TGTGCCAGCAGTTTGGGCAGGGGCCAGGAAAGGAGGGAGACCCAGTACTTC
CDR3 protein: CASSLGRGQERRETQYF

D gene: TRBD1
J gene: TRBJ1-4
V gene: TRBV4-3
clone size: few
CDR3 DNA: TGCGCCAGCAGCCAAGAGCGAGAACTACAGGGGCCAAAAGAAAAACTGTTTTTT
CDR3 protein: CASSQERELQGPKEKLFF

D gene: TRBD2
J gene: TRBJ2-5
V gene: TRBV6-6
clone size: .
CDR3 DNA: TGTGCCAGCAGGCCAGGGACTAGCGGGGGAGCGGCCCAGTACTTC
CDR3 protein: CASRPGTSGGAAQYF

D gene: .
J gene: TRBJ2-1
V gene: TRBV10-3
clone size: many
CDR3 DNA: TGTGCCATCAGTGACGGCCGCGACCCCCTTTACAATGAGCAGTTCTTC
CDR3 protein: CAISDGRDPLYNEQFF

D gene: .
J gene: TRBJ1-2
V gene: TRBV20-1
clone size: many
CDR3 DNA: TGCAGTGCGATACGGCAGGGGTGGACTGGCTACACCTTC
CDR3 protein: CSAIRQGWTGYTF

D gene: .
J gene: TRBJ2-7
V gene: TRBV12-5
clone size: .
CDR3 DNA: TGTGCTAGTGGTCCGACCACTTACGAGCAGTACTTC
CDR3 protein: CASGPTTYEQYF

D gene: .
J gene: TRBJ2-7
V gene: TRBV18
clone size: many
CDR3 DNA: TGTGCCAGCTCACCCAGTCTGGGGGCTTCAGCCTACGAGCAGTACTTC
CDR3 protein: CASSPSLGASAYEQYF

D gene: TRBD2
J gene: TRBJ2-1
V gene: TRBV6-2/TRBV6-3
clone size: many
CDR3 DNA: TGTGCCAGCAGTTTCCACCCACTAGCGGGGGACTACAATGAGCAGTTCTTC
CDR3 protein: CASSFHPLAGDYNEQFF

D gene: .
J gene: TRBJ1-2
V gene: TRBV3-1
clone size: few
CDR3 DNA: TGTGCCAGCAGACAAAACATGGCTAACTATGGCTACACCTTC
CDR3 protein: CASRQNMANYGYTF

D gene: .
J gene: TRBJ2-5
V gene: TRBV7-7
clone size: many
CDR3 DNA: TGTGCTAGCAGCCGGGGACTGCAAGAGACCCAGTACTTC
CDR3 protein: CASSRGLQETQYF

D gene: .
J gene: TRBJ2-2
V gene: TRBV29-1
clone size: .
CDR3 DNA: TGCAGCGTTGAAAGGCCACGAGGGGAGCTGTTTTTT
CDR3 protein: CSVERPRGELFF

D gene: .
J gene: TRBJ2-7
V gene: TRBV6-2/TRBV6-3
clone size: many
CDR3 DNA: TGTGCCAGCAGGGGGACCGGCGGACCCTACGAGCAGTACTTC
CDR3 protein: CASRGTGGPYEQYF

D gene: TRBD1
J gene: TRBJ1-1
V gene: TRBV9
clone size: many
CDR3 DNA: TGTGCCAGCAGCCCCCCGGGACAGGGTCAAGCTTTCTTT
CDR3 protein: CASSPPGQGQAFF

D gene: .
J gene: TRBJ2-5
V gene: TRBV7-9
clone size: many
CDR3 DNA: TGTGCCAGCAGCTCGGACAGAGTTGGTTTAGAGACCCAGTACTTC
CDR3 protein: CASSSDRVGLETQYF

D gene: .
J gene: TRBJ1-5
V gene: TRBV7-9
clone size: many
CDR3 DNA: TGTGCCAGCAGTTCCGAGGTGGCTGGGGGTCAGCCCCAGCATTTT
CDR3 protein: CASSSEVAGGQPQHF

D gene: .
J gene: TRBJ2-7
V gene: TRBV28
clone size: many
CDR3 DNA: TGTGCCAGCAATCCGACAGGCTCACGCGAGCAGTACTTC
CDR3 protein: CASNPTGSREQYF

D gene: .
J gene: TRBJ2-3
V gene: TRBV7-2
clone size: many
CDR3 DNA: TGTGCCAGCAGCACGAGAACTGGCGCAGATACGCAGTATTTT
CDR3 protein: CASSTRTGADTQYF

D gene: TRBD1
J gene: TRBJ2-7
V gene: TRBV18
clone size: .
CDR3 DNA: TGTGCCAGCTCACCCGGGACAGGGGAGGCCTACGAGCAGTACTTC
CDR3 protein: CASSPGTGEAYEQYF

D gene: .
J gene: TRBJ2-5
V gene: TRBV4-1
clone size: many
CDR3 DNA: TGCGCCAGCAGCCCTAAGACCGGGACGACGGAGACCCAGTACTTC
CDR3 protein: CASSPKTGTTETQYF

D gene: .
J gene: TRBJ2-5
V gene: TRBV4-1
clone size: many
CDR3 DNA: TGCGCCAGCAGCCAAGAATGGGGAGGTGGGACAAGATATCAAGAGACCCAGTACTTC
CDR3 protein: CASSQEWGGGTRYQETQYF

D gene: .
J gene: TRBJ1-6
V gene: TRBV18
clone size: many
CDR3 DNA: TGTGCCAGCTCACCAACACCAGGGACGAATTCACCCCTCCACTTT
CDR3 protein: CASSPTPGTNSPLHF

D gene: TRBD2
J gene: TRBJ2-7
V gene: TRBV4-3
clone size: many
CDR3 DNA: TGCGCCAGCAGCCCGGGACTAGCGGGGAGCTCCTACGAGCAGTACTTC
CDR3 protein: CASSPGLAGSSYEQYF

D gene: TRBD2
J gene: TRBJ2-5
V gene: TRBV7-9
clone size: many
CDR3 DNA: TGTGCCAGCAGCCCCAGCGGGACCCAAGAGACCCAGTACTTC
CDR3 protein: CASSPSGTQETQYF

D gene: TRBD1
J gene: TRBJ1-2
V gene: TRBV28
clone size: many
CDR3 DNA: TGTGCCAGCAGGGAGACAGGGGGCCGCTATGGCTACACCTTC
CDR3 protein: CASRETGGRYGYTF

D gene: .
J gene: TRBJ1-1
V gene: TRBV7-3
clone size: many
CDR3 DNA: TGTGCCAGCAGCCCGACCCGGGACAAAACTGAAGCTTTCTTT
CDR3 protein: CASSPTRDKTEAFF

D gene: TRBD2
J gene: TRBJ2-7
V gene: TRBV7-8
clone size: .
CDR3 DNA: TGTGCCAGCATCAAACGGGCGGGAGCTGGTTACGAGCAGTACTTC
CDR3 protein: CASIKRAGAGYEQYF

D gene: .
J gene: TRBJ2-3
V gene: TRBV11-3
clone size: many
CDR3 DNA: TGTGCCAGCAGCCCCCCGCCGAGCACAGATACGCAGTATTTT
CDR3 protein: CASSPPPSTDTQYF

D gene: .
J gene: TRBJ2-7
V gene: TRBV7-8
clone size: many
CDR3 DNA: TGTGCCAGCAGCCTCCGGGACTCACCCTACGAGCAGTACTTC
CDR3 protein: CASSLRDSPYEQYF

D gene: TRBD1
J gene: TRBJ2-1
V gene: TRBV27
clone size: many
CDR3 DNA: TGTGCCAGCAGCCCTACAGGGGGCTGGGAGCAGTTCTTC
CDR3 protein: CASSPTGGWEQFF

D gene: .
J gene: TRBJ1-1
V gene: TRBV20-1
clone size: many
CDR3 DNA: TGCAGTGCCCCGCTTACAGTAAACACTGAAGCTTTCTTT
CDR3 protein: CSAPLTVNTEAFF

D gene: .
J gene: TRBJ2-4
V gene: TRBV29-1
clone size: few
CDR3 DNA: TGCAGCGTCCTGGACTCAAACATTCAGTACTTC
CDR3 protein: CSVLDSNIQYF

D gene: .
J gene: TRBJ1-5
V gene: TRBV4-1
clone size: many
CDR3 DNA: TGCGCCAGCAGCCAAGATAATAGACAGACAAACAATCAGCCCCAGCATTTT
CDR3 protein: CASSQDNRQTNNQPQHF

D gene: .
J gene: TRBJ2-5
V gene: TRBV24-1
clone size: .
CDR3 DNA: TGTGCCACCAGTGATTTTAAAGAGACCCAGTACTTC
CDR3 protein: CATSDFKETQYF

D gene: .
J gene: TRBJ1-1
V gene: TRBV30
clone size: few
CDR3 DNA: TGTGCCTCCGAGGGGGGGAGGCAACTCATGAACACTGAAGCTTTCTTT
CDR3 protein: CASEGGRQLMNTEAFF